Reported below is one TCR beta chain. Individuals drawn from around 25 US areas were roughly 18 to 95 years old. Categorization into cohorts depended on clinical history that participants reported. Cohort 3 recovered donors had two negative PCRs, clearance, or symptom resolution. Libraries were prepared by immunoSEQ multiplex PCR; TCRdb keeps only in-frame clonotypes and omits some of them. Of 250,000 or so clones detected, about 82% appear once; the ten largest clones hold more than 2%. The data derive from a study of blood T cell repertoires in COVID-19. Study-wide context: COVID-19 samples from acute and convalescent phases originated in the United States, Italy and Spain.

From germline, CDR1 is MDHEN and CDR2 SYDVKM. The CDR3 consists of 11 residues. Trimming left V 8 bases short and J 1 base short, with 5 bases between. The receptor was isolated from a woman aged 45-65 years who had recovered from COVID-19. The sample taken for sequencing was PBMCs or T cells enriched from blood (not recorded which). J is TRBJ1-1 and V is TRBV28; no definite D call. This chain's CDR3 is CASRGNTEAFF. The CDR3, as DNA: TGTGCCAGCCGAGGGAACACTGAAGCTTTCTTT.